This T cell receptor (beta chain) emerged from a study of Graves' ophthalmopathy and Graves' hyperthyroidism listed by TCRdb under 2018. About the full investigation: Stable hyperthyroidism was defined as no progression to ophthalmopathy within 18 months of follow-up. T-cell repertoires of thyroid tissue and blood were compared in more than 5 hyperthyroidism patients. An independent validation cohort was composed of 18 to 20 hyperthyroidism patients and more than 15 patients who later progressed from hyperthyroidism to ophthalmopathy. In total, around 140 blood samples were TCR-sequenced: 40 to 45 ophthalmopathy, around 75 hyperthyroidism and approximately 17 hyperthyroidism-to-ophthalmopathy patients. To explore V-J signatures that distinguish ophthalmopathy from hyperthyroidism, a discovery set of 100 patients was enrolled, made up of more than 40 with ophthalmopathy and around 60 with stable hyperthyroidism. Once sampling was done, hyperthyroidism patients were given methimazole at a starting dose of 30 mg daily, while ophthalmopathy patients were given high-dose intravenous methylprednisolone. TCR beta repertoire signatures were used to distinguish Graves' ophthalmopathy from Graves' hyperthyroidism and to predict progression to ophthalmopathy. Here is what the overall study found, with its caveats: In validation, the model predicted ophthalmopathy progression with about 64% sensitivity and 72.22% specificity; around twelve predicted patients were CT-confirmed with GO in a median of around 6 months. Sample size was not statistically predetermined, and group allocation was not concealed from the investigators. The 13-signature model separated ophthalmopathy from stable hyperthyroidism with roughly 88% sensitivity and about 84% specificity in cross-validation, and 80%/75% in the test set. Most of the expanded thyroid clonotypes with a frequency above 0.001 were also detected in blood, and it was suggested that the thyroid immune response may be reflected by blood repertoires.

Only a few counts were recorded for this clonotype. Its target antigen remains unknown. No per-base quality is available; no much larger clone lies one base away. TCR beta CDR3 regions were amplified from RNA transcripts for repertoire sequencing. The first round was an RT-PCR using HTBI primers with the Qiagen OneStep RT-PCR kit, and this first round was followed by a second-round multiplex PCR, then size selection and purification. Sequencing of the libraries was carried out on an Illumina HiSeq2000 in paired-end mode with 100 bp reads. For the original study's pipeline: Reads were processed with SOAPnuke, discarding reads with adapters, uncalled bases, mean Phred below 15, or no exact constant-primer or identifier match. COPE v1.2.5 was used to merge the high-quality paired reads. Unique nucleotide sequences were defined as clonotypes and aligned to IMGT TRB V, D and J references using MiTCR v1.1. Only V-J combinations with frequency above 0.0001 were analysed, covering around 99% of repertoires. For each V-J combination, a TCR clonal expansion and chaos score was defined as F50 clonal expansion divided by the chaos observed in the TCRdist matrix. Welch's t-statistics and random forest were used to reduce the features to some 13 V-J combinations, which were then used as input to a naive Bayes classifier. Thyroid-blood repertoire similarity was quantified with the Morisita-Horn index. TCRdb trimmed public reads at Q25 via fastp, called clones via MiXCR and kept in-frame beta chains. CDR3 protein sequences are deduplicated, and each keeps its most common genes and DNA. These V and J calls are TCRdb output, not the study's own analysis. The sample table shows around 1,200,000 distinct CDR3 sequences, and 35% to 40% are seen once. 11% of the sample belongs to the ten largest clones.

V loses 6 bases of germline sequence and J loses 4 bases, and the interval between the two ends is 15 bases. From cysteine to phenylalanine, the CDR3 is 14 amino acids long. Of all the DNA, just the CDR3 is kept, 42 bases in frame from base 1. The hyperthyroidism patients were 18 to 65 years old and newly diagnosed, with a disease duration of less than 2 months. Patients with other autoimmune diseases, uncontrolled infections, pregnancy or lactation were excluded. Clinical symptoms, serum thyroxine, TRAb, thyroid ultrasound and orbital computed tomography were used for diagnosis. Total RNA was extracted using Trizol reagent, and RNA quality was checked on an Agilent 2100 Bioanalyzer.

This receptor was taken from an adult man with Graves' hyperthyroidism. Sequencing was carried out using peripheral blood or thyroid tissue (not recorded which). The chain is assembled from TRBV12-3 or TRBV12-4 and TRBJ1-1; tentative D gene TRBD1, with 6 bases matching. The CDR3 protein: CASRLGTTGTEAFF. The sequenced DNA is TGTGCCAGCAGGCTCGGGACAACGGGCACTGAAGCTTTCTTT.